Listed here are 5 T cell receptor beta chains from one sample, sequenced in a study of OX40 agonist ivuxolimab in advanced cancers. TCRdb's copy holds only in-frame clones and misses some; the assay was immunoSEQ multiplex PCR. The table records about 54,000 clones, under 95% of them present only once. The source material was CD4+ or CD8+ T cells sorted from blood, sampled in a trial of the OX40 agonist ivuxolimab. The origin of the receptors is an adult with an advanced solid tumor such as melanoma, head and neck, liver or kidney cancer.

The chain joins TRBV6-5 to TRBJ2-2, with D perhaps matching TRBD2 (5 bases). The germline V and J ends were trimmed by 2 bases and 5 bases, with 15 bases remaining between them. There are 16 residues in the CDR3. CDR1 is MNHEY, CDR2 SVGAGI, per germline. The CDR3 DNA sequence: TGTGCCAGCAGTTACGAGCCCGGGATCCTAACCGGGGAGCTGTTTTTT. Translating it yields CASSYEPGILTGELFF.

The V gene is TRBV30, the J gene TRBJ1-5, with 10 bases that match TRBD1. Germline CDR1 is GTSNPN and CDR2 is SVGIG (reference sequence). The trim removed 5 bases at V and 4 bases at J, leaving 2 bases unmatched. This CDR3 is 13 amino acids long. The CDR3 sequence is CAWDRGPNQPQHF. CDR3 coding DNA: TGTGCCTGGGACAGGGGGCCTAATCAGCCCCAGCATTTT.

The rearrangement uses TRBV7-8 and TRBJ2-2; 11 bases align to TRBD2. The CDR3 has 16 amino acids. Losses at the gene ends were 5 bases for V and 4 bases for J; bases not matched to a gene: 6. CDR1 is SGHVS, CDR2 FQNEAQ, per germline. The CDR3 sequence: CASSPLGLAATGELFF. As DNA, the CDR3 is TGTGCCAGCAGCCCGCTGGGACTAGCGGCCACCGGGGAGCTGTTTTTT.

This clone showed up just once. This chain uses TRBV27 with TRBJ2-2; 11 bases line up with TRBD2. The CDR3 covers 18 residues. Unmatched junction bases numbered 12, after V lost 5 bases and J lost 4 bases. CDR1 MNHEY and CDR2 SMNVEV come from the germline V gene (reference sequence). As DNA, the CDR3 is TGTGCCAGCAGTCAGGGACTAGCGGACGGGACGGGCACCGGGGAGCTGTTTTTT. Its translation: CASSQGLADGTGTGELFF.

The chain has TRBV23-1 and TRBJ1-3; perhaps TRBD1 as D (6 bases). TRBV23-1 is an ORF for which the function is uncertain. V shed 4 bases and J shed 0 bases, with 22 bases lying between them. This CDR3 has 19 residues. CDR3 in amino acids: CASSLPPSDRNLSGNTIYF. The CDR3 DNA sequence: TGCGCCAGCAGTCTACCTCCGTCCGACAGGAACCTCTCTGGAAACACCATATATTTT.